The T cell receptor (beta chain) under discussion was sequenced for a study of blood T cell repertoires in COVID-19. Background on the study: The origin of the acute and convalescent COVID-19 samples was the United States, Italy and Spain.

CDR1 GTSNPN and CDR2 SVGIG come from the germline V gene (reference sequence). V shed 0 bases, J shed 5 bases, and the junction held 17 bases outside the gene matches. CDR3 size: 18 residues. In the original workflow: Nucleated cell number was recorded as an estimate derived from reference gene primer amplification. Libraries were prepared by immunoSEQ multiplex PCR; TCRdb keeps only in-frame clonotypes and omits some of them. D and trimming come from the DNA, and the V and J calls and clone size come from that table. The table has about 250,000 clones, approximately 80% seen once. The sample taken for sequencing was peripheral blood. The receptor was isolated from a man older than 75 with acute or convalescent COVID-19. J is TRBJ2-3 and V is TRBV30, with 7 bases fitting TRBD2. CDR3 region: CAWSVPLRVSGMVDTQYF. The CDR3 DNA reads as TGTGCCTGGAGTGTACCTCTTAGAGTAAGCGGGATGGTAGATACGCAGTATTTT.